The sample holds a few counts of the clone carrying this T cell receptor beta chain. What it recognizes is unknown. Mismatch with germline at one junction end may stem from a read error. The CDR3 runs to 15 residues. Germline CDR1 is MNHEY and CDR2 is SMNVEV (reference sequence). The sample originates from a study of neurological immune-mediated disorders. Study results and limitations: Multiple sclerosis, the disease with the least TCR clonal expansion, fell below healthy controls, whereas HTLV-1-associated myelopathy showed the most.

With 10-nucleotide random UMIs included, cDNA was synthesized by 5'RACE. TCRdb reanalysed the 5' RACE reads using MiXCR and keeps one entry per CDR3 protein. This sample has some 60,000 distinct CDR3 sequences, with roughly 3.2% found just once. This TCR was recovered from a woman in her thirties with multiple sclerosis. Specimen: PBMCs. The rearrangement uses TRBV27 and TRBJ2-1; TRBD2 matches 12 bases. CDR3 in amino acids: CASGLGGLAGSHQFF. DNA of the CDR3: TGTGCCAGCGGTTTAGGTGGACTAGCGGGGAGTCATCAGTTCTTC.